The sequence of this TCR beta chain was determined in a study of cytomegalovirus exposure and HLA in healthy donors (dated by TCRdb to the late 2010s). For the wider study: An earlier analysis of under 600 of the donors reported roughly 300 Gb of sequence data and more than 90 million unique TCR beta sequences from about 180 million T cells. Five DR-DQ haplotypes were treated as single units for association and clustering because of strong linkage in the cohort. A later genetic analysis used genome-wide SNP genotypes for about three fifths of the 666 donors, treating that subset as a discovery cohort. Both class I and class II loci were covered by HLA typing, at four-digit resolution. To predict cytomegalovirus infection status, the study combined high-throughput TCR immunosequencing, statistical association of individual TCRs with disease status, and machine learning. All discovery cohort repertoires had been generated using a single sequencing platform. To study patterns of TCR occurrence, a later analysis re-analyzed previously published TCR beta repertoires from just over 650 donors and added high-resolution HLA genotyping. Alongside the repertoire data, information on donor age, sex, ethnicity and CMV serostatus was compiled. The aim of the study was to test whether cataloging public T cell receptors could identify signatures of past pathogen exposure. An early release covering roughly 580 HLA-typed donors comprised about 290 gigabases of sequencing data and 65 million to 100 million unique TCR sequences. The study profiled the T cell repertoires of under 700 subjects by immunosequencing and related them to cytomegalovirus serostatus. The number of donors typed differed by locus, with about 629-630 for A, B, C, DRB1 and DQB1, over 500 for DQA1, about 610 for DPA1, and under 490 for DPB1. In addition to the first cohort of 666 subjects, a separate validation cohort of about 120 different subjects was used. Rather than drawing on any new phenotypic data, the later analysis identified candidate immune exposures from TCR beta sequences and the way those sequences occurred across donors. Among about 400 genotyped donors of the cohort, an average of roughly 230,000 unique TCR beta nucleotide sequences was sequenced per donor, of which about 19% were non-productive. To decide whether each TCR beta V gene segment behaved as functional or pseudogenic, an earlier analysis of some 540 of the donors relied on high-throughput TCR beta sequencing. Among the roughly 390 genotyped donors, 75% to 90% belonged to the genetic ancestry cluster associated with self-reported Caucasian donors.

The CDR3 measures 15 amino acids from cysteine to phenylalanine. The kept DNA is CDR3 alone, 45 bases in frame from the first base. At the junction V is shortened by 3 bases and J by 6 bases; bases outside the gene matches: 8. As encoded in the germline V gene (reference sequence), CDR1 is SGHNT while CDR2 is YYREEE. Study-wide findings and limitations: The study gave a list of 150 to 200 TCR beta chains associated with cytomegalovirus. Most TCR sequences were observed very rarely across donors, whereas some public TCRs were present in many individuals. For the cohort, immune exposure information was limited to CMV serostatus. V-gene and J-gene trimming of TCR beta chains was associated with a missense DCLRE1C variant in a later genetic analysis, and the association was replicated in an independent cohort. Roughly uniform sequencing depth across donors was assumed in presence/absence analyses, although this assumption may not hold. The cohort was sequenced for TCR beta chains only, and without alpha or paired-chain data the features that could be detected were limited. Because counts were too low, seventeen rarely observed V segments, including chromosome 9 orphons, were excluded from the earlier analysis of several hundred of the donors. A further reported finding was that TCR beta sequences accurately predicted the HLA-A and HLA-B alleles for most subjects in the first cohort. Cytomegalovirus status was reported to be diagnosed by the classifier with high specificity and sensitivity in both the original and validation cohorts. Because HLA typing was unavailable for some donors at each locus, only the typed subset was used in association tests. Assigning TCR associations to individual alleles was difficult when HLA alleles, especially DR and DQ, strongly co-occurred. In vitro tests confirmed that a few of the cytomegalovirus-associated TCR beta chains recognize cytomegalovirus antigens. A later analysis found that HLA-associated TCR beta chains were more clonally expanded and had lower generation probabilities than equally common non-associated chains. Correlated functional status among segregating V segments might reflect linkage disequilibrium, but an unknown experimental factor could not be ruled out. A cluster of highly shared sequence variants was judged likely to be a technical artifact of the sequencing pipeline. A later analysis found that most CMV-associated TCR beta chains appeared HLA-restricted, with HLA associations seemingly driven largely by CMV exposure. An earlier analysis of 587 of the donors showed that most TCR beta V segments appeared in productive rearrangements either about 87% or about 30% of the time, which broadly matched IMGT annotations. In a later analysis, several top co-occurrence clusters were reported to appear linked to parvovirus B19, influenza, CMV and Epstein-Barr virus. A later analysis associated 15,000 to 20,000 TCR beta sequences with specific HLA alleles at a false discovery rate of 0.05. In a later analysis, TCR association rates were found to vary across HLA loci, with the most associated TCRs seen for DRB1 alleles and the fewest for HLA-C alleles. The 87-base-pair reads could not distinguish some IMGT-functional V segments, including TRBV6-2 and TRBV6-3, so those segments were excluded. According to the authors, the approach could potentially be generalized to other disease states and immunological phenotypes. In a later genetic analysis, fewer N-insertions in productive TCRs were reported among donors in an Asian-associated ancestry cluster than the roughly 700-donor mean.

Note on this clone: There is no known antigen for this receptor. Base qualities are missing; no much larger clone stands one base away.

The cohort was made up of 500 to 800 healthy bone marrow donors. At the time of sampling, all cohort members were nominally healthy, though unrecorded immune exposures were likely present. The donor was CMV seropositive and belonged to the group of more than 250 seropositive cohort members. Every donor gave a peripheral blood sample, and the peripheral blood mononuclear cells from that sample were used for TCR beta sequencing. The Qiagen DNeasy Blood Extraction Kit was used to extract genomic DNA from the blood cell samples. The library was made by the immunoSEQ multiplex PCR assay. For the multiplex PCR, a mixture combining 60 forward primers for TCR Vbeta segments and 13 reverse primers for TCR Jbeta segments was used. Amplification of the CDR3 region of rearranged TCR beta genes was performed with a multiplex PCR assay on genomic DNA. Amplified TCR beta libraries were sequenced as 87-base-pair reads on the Illumina HiSeq System. The original pipeline was this. A later analysis tallied around 82 million unique TCR beta chains across the 666 repertoires, and approximately 12 million of those chains were shared by two or more donors. Raw reads were error-corrected and collapsed into unique sequences by a nearest-neighbor algorithm in which closely related sequences were merged to remove PCR and sequencing errors. V, D and J gene segments were assigned by aligning CDR3 sequences to IMGT reference sequences. For a sequence to be retained, a match of at least six nucleotides was required to both a V gene segment and a J gene segment. Rearrangements were called productive when the CDR3 lacked stop codons and stayed in frame with V and J; all others were non-productive. CDR3 was defined according to IMGT convention as the region running from the second conserved V-encoded cysteine to the conserved J-encoded phenylalanine. The earlier analysis of some 600 of the donors excluded sequences that lacked an unambiguous match to a single V gene segment. In an earlier analysis of approximately 590 of the donors, a V segment was called functional when productive rearrangements were above 56.7%, and segregating when the standard deviation between donors exceeded 5%. To diagnose cytomegalovirus status from the catalog of TCR beta chain sequences, a statistical classification framework was built. V and J gene assignment, in a later analysis, came from comparing TCR nucleotide sequences with IMGT/GENE-DB human TR gene sequences. Using the TCRdist pipeline, a later analysis assigned CDR3 sequences along with most-parsimonious VDJ recombination scenarios. In a later analysis, each TCR beta chain was defined by its CDR3 amino acid sequence together with its V-gene family, and reads lacking a unique V-gene family were excluded. A later analysis removed over 500 highly shared, low-generation-probability nucleotide sequences to deal with suspected cross-contamination and a sequencing artifact. In a later analysis, a clonal expansion index was calculated for each public chain from normalized within-repertoire ranks of inferred template counts. A later analysis computed generation probabilities with a VDJ recombination model fitted to out-of-frame rearrangements, and checked the results against IGoR. Hypergeometric tests were used in a later analysis to score TCR-TCR, TCR-HLA and TCR-CMV co-occurrence, with a repertoire-size bias correction applied to the TCR pairs. False discovery rates were estimated in a later analysis by permuting HLA or CMV assignments 20 times. In a later analysis, co-occurring TCRs were grouped with DBSCAN, and TCRdist sequence similarity was added when clustering was performed within HLA-allele-positive subsets. Repertoires with fewer than 30,000 or more than 120,000 public chains were left out of co-occurrence clustering, as were a few repertoires with anomalous nucleotide sharing. Drawn from immuneACCESS, this table holds only the in-frame rearrangements with V and J called that TCRdb kept. Clones are partly lost; checked studies trace under half to an unresolved V gene and leave the rest unexplained. The V and J calls and the clone size are those of that table, but D and trimming were determined from the DNA. This sample comprises roughly 190,000 clones, roughly 77% of them detected only once. The ten most abundant clones make up about 4.6% of the sample.

The chain is made from TRBV5-4 and TRBJ2-7; TRBD2 agrees with 11 junctional bases. This sequence was found in a man aged 25 to 40 in good health and CMV-seropositive. Sequenced sample: PBMCs. The sequenced DNA is TGTGCCAGCAGCTCGAGACTAGCGGGAAGGGTCGAGCAGTACTTC. Its protein is CASSSRLAGRVEQYF.